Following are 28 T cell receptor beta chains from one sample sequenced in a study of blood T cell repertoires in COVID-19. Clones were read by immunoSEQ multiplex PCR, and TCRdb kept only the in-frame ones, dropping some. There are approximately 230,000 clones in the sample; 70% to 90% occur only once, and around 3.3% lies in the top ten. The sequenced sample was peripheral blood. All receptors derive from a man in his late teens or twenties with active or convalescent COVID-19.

The CDR3 region has the DNA TGTGCCACCAGCAGAGACCGCTACGAGCAGTACTTC. Encoded protein: CATSRDRYEQYF. V and J are TRBV15 and TRBJ2-7; D is uncertain. The V gene's germline CDR1 is LNHNV and CDR2 YYDKDF (reference sequence). The V end lost 0 bases, the J end lost 3 bases, and 3 bases lay between the germline ends. The CDR3 totals 12 residues.

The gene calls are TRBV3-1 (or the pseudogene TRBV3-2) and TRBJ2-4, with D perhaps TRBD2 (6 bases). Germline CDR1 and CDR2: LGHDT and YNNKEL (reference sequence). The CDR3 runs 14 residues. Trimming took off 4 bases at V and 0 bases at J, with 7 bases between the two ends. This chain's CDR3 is CASSPRGAKNIQYF. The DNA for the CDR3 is TGTGCCAGCAGCCCGCGGGGAGCCAAAAACATTCAGTACTTC.

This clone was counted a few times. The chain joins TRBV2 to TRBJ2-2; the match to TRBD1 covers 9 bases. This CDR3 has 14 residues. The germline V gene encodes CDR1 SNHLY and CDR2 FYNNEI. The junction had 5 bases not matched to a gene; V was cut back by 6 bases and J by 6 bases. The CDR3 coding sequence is TGTGCCAGCAGGTCCCGGGACAGGGCCGGGGAGCTGTTTTTT. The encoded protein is CASRSRDRAGELFF.

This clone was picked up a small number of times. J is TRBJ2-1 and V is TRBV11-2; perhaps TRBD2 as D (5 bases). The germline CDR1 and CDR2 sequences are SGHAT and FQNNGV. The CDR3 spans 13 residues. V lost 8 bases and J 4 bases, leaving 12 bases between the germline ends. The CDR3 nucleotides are TGTGCCAGCCAGCCGTGGACTTACAATGAGCAGTTCTTC. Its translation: CASQPWTYNEQFF.

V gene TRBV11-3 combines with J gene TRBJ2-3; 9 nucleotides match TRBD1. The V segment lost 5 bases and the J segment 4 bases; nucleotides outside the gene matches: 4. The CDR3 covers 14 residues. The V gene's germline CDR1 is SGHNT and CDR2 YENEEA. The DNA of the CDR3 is TGTGCCAGCAGCCTGGGACAGGGCGCAGATACGCAGTATTTT. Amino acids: CASSLGQGADTQYF.

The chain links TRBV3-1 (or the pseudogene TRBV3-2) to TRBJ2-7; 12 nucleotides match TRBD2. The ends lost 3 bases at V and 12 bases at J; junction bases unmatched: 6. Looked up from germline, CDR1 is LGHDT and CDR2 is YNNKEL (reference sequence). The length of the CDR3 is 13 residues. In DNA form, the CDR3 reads TGTGCCAGCAGCCATAAACTAGCGGGAGGTCGGTACTTC. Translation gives CASSHKLAGGRYF.

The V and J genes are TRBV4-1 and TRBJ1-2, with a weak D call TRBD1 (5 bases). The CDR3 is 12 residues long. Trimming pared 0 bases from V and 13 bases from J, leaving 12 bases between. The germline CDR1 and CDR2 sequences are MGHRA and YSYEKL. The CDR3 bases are TGCGCCAGCAGCCAAGATAGACAGATCGGCACCTTC. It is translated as CASSQDRQIGTF.

The CDR3 DNA sequence: TGTGCCAGCAGTTTTAGTTCTTGGCGGCGGCGGGCTAGCACAGATACGCAGTATTTT. Amino acid sequence: CASSFSSWRRRASTDTQYF. This sequence joins TRBV28 and TRBJ2-3; D is perhaps TRBD2 (5 bases). V lost 3 bases and J lost 0, with 22 bases in between. This CDR3 has 19 amino acids. The germline gives CDR1 MDHEN, CDR2 SYDVKM.

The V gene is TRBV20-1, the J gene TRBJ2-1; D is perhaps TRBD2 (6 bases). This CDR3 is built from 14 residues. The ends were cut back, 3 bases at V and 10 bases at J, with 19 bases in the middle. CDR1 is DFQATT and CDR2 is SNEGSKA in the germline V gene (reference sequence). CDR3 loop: CSASRRVPTGEQFF. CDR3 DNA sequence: TGCAGTGCTAGTAGGAGGGTCCCAACCGGGGAGCAGTTCTTC.

The CDR3 region is CASSVTGTAGNTIYF. As DNA, the CDR3 is TGTGCCAGCAGCGTAACCGGGACAGCTGGAAACACCATATATTTT. V gene TRBV7-9 combines with J gene TRBJ1-3; 7 bases fit TRBD1. The V gene end was trimmed by 5 bases and the J gene end by 2 bases; junction bases not matched to a gene: 6. The CDR3 runs 15 residues. Germline V gene data show CDR1 as SEHNR and CDR2 as FQNEAQ (reference sequence).

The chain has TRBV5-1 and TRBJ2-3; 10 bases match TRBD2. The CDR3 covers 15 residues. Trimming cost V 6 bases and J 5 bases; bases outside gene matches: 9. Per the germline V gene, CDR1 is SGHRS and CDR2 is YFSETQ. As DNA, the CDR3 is TGCGCCAGCAAGGCTAGCGGGAGTTTGGAAGATACGCAGTATTTT. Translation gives CASKASGSLEDTQYF.

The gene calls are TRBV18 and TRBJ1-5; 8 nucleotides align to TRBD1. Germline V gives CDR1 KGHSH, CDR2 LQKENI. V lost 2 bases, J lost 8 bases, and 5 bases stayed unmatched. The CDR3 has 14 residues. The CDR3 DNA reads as TGTGCCAGCTCACCATCCAGGGGGCCGGAGCCCCAGCATTTT. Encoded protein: CASSPSRGPEPQHF.

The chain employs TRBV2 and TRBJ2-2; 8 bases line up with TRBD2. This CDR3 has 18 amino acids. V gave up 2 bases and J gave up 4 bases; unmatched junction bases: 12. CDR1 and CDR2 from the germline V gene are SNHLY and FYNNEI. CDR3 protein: CASSEIPGLEESTGELFF. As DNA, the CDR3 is TGTGCCAGCAGTGAAATACCGGGACTAGAGGAGAGCACCGGGGAGCTGTTTTTT.

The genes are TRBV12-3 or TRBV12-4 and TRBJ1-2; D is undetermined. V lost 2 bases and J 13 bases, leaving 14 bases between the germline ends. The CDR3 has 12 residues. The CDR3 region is CASSLILFPSTF. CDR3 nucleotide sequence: TGTGCCAGCAGTTTAATCCTCTTTCCGTCCACCTTC.

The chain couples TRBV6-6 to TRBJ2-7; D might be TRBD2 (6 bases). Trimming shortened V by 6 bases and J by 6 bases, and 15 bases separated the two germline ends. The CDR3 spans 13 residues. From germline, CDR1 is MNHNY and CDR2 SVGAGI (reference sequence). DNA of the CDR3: TGTGCCAGCAGACCTCTAGGCGGGACCGAGCAGTACTTC. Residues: CASRPLGGTEQYF.

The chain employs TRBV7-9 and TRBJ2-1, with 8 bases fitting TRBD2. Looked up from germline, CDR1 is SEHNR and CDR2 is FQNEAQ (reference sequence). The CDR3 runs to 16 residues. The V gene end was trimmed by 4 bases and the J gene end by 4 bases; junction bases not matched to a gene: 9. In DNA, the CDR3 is TGTGCCAGCAGCTACCCTCGACTAGCGACTTACAATGAGCAGTTCTTC. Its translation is CASSYPRLATYNEQFF.

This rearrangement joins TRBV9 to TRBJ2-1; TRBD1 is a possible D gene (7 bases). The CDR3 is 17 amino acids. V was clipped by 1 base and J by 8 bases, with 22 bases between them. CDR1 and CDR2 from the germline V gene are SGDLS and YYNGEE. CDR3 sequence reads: CASSVSIAGGGDDEQFF. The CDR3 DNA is TGTGCCAGCAGCGTATCTATCGCAGGGGGAGGCGACGATGAGCAGTTCTTC.

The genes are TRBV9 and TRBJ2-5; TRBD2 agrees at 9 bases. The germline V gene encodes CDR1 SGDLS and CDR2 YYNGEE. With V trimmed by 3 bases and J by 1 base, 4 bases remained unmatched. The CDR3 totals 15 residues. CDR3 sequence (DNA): TGTGCCAGCAGCGGCCAGACTAGCGGCCAAGAGACCCAGTACTTC. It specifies CASSGQTSGQETQYF.

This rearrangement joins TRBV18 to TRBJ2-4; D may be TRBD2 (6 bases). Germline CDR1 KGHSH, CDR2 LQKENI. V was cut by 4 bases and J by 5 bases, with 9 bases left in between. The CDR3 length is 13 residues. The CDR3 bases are TGTGCCAGCTCACGGGAGGTTGAAAACATTCAGTACTTC. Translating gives CASSREVENIQYF.

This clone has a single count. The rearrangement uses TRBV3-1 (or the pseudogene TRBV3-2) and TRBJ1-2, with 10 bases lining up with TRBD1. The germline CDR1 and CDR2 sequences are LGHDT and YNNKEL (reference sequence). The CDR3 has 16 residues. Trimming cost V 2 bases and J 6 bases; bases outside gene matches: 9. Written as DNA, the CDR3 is TGTGCCAGCAGCCAACCAAGGGACAGGGGAAGGGATGGCTACACCTTC. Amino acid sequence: CASSQPRDRGRDGYTF.

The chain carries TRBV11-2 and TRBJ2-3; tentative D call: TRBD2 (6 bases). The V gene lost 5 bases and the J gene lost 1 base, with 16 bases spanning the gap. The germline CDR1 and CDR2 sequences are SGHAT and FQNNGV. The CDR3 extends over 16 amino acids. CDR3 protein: CASSPRSSGRTDTQYF. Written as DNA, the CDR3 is TGTGCCAGCAGCCCCCGGAGTAGCGGACGCACAGATACGCAGTATTTT.

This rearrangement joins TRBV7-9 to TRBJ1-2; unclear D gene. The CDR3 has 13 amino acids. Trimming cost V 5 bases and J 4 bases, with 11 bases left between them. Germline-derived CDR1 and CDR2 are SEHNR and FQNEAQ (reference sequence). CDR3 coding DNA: TGTGCCAGCAGCGCTCAGTCGGGCTATGGCTACACCTTC. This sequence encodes CASSAQSGYGYTF. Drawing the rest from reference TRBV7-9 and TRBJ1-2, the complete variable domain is DTGVSQNPRHKITKRGQNVTFRCDPISEHNRLYWYRQTLGQGPEFLTYFQNEAQLEKSRLLSDRFSAERPKGSFSTLEIQRTEQGDSAMYLCASSAQSGYGYTFGSGTRLTVV.

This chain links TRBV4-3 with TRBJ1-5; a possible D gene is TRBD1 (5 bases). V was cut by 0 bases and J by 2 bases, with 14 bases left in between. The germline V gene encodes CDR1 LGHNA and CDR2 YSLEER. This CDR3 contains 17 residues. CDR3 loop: CASSQDWGSIGNQPQHF. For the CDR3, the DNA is TGCGCCAGCAGCCAAGATTGGGGCAGTATCGGCAATCAGCCCCAGCATTTT.

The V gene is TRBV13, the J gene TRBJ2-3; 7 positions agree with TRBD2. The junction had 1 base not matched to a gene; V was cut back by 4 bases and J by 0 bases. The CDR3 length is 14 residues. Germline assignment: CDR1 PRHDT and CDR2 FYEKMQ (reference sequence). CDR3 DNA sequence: TGTGCCAGCAGCTCGGGACTAAGCACAGATACGCAGTATTTT. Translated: CASSSGLSTDTQYF.

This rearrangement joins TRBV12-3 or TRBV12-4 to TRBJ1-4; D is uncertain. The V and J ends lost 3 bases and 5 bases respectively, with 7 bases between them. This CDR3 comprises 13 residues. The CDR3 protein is CASSLTGNEKLFF. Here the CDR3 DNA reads TGTGCCAGCAGTTTGACGGGAAATGAAAAACTGTTTTTT.

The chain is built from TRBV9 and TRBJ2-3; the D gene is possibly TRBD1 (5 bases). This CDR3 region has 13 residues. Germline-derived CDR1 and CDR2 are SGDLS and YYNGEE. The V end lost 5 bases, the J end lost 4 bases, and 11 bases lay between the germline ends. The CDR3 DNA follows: TGTGCCAGCAGAGGGGCCCGGGCAGATACGCAGTATTTT. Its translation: CASRGARADTQYF.

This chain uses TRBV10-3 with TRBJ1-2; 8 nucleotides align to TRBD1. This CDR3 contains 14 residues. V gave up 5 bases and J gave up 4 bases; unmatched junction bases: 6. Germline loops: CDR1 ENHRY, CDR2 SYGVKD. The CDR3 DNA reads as TGTGCCATCAGTCAAAAGACAGGGGTCTATGGCTACACCTTC. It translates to CAISQKTGVYGYTF.

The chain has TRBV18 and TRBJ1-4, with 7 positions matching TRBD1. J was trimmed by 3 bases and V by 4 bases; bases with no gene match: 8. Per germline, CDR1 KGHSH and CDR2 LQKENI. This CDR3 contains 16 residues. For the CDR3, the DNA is TGTGCCAGCTCACGCGGACAGGTGGCAGCTAATGAAAAACTGTTTTTT. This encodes CASSRGQVAANEKLFF.